The rows below give T cell receptor beta chains drawn from one sample of a study of cytomegalovirus exposure and HLA in healthy donors. Repertoires were generated with immunoSEQ multiplex PCR, while TCRdb's copy carries only in-frame clones and drops some. The table includes 90,000 to 140,000 clones, about 12% detected once. The sequencing input was PBMCs. All receptors derive from a man aged 40-49 years in good health and CMV-seropositive. Both conserved end residues are part of each CDR3. The D gene is left open where the match is weak. Size tells how often a clone was seen (once, few, many) or the class of an expanded clone, and some rows leave it out.

d_call	clone_size	v_call	j_call	cdr3_nt	cdr3_aa
TRBD2	-	TRBV5-4	TRBJ2-2	TGTGCCAGCAGCTTGGGTGGGAGGGATAACACCGGGGAGCTGTTTTTT	CASSLGGRDNTGELFF
TRBD1	-	TRBV5-1	TRBJ2-7	TGCGCCAGCAGCTCGGGGACAGGAAACTACGAGCAGTACTTC	CASSSGTGNYEQYF
TRBD1	-	TRBV25-1	TRBJ2-5	TGTGCCAGCAGTACCCCCGGGACAGGGAAAGAGACCCAGTACTTC	CASSTPGTGKETQYF
TRBD2	-	TRBV27	TRBJ2-4	TGTGCCAGCAGAGGCCACGGGGCGGGAGTCGCCATTCAGTACTTC	CASRGHGAGVAIQYF
-	-	TRBV6-5	TRBJ2-7	TGTGCCAGCATTTCACAGGTCTCCTACGAGCAGTACTTC	CASISQVSYEQYF
-	few	TRBV11-3	TRBJ2-1	TGTGCCAGCAGCTTGACGGGGAGGGGGTACAATGAGCAGTTCTTC	CASSLTGRGYNEQFF
-	few	TRBV6-6	TRBJ1-5	TGTGCCAGCAGTTCCCCGCGGGGCCGGAGCAATCAGCCCCAGCATTTT	CASSSPRGRSNQPQHF
-	few	TRBV5-1	TRBJ2-7	TGCGCCAGCAGCTTGGCTAGCTCACTTAGCTCCTACGAGCAGTACTTC	CASSLASSLSSYEQYF
TRBD1	few	TRBV5-4	TRBJ1-1	TGTGCCAGCAGCCGAGGACAGGCAAGGGCTGAAGCTTTCTTT	CASSRGQARAEAFF
-	few	TRBV28	TRBJ1-5	TGTGCCAGCAGGGGGACACCCGGAGTTTATAGCAATCAGCCCCAGCATTTT	CASRGTPGVYSNQPQHF
TRBD2	-	TRBV5-1	TRBJ2-1	TGCGCCAGCAGCGGGGATGGGCTAGCGGGAGGTGATGAGCAGTTCTTC	CASSGDGLAGGDEQFF
TRBD2	few	TRBV5-4	TRBJ2-3	TGTGCCAGCTGGGGGGCTAGCGGGAGCCCAGATACGCAGTATTTT	CASWGASGSPDTQYF
-	-	TRBV5-1	TRBJ2-3	TGCGCCAGCAGCTTGGAGGGGGACGGAGGCACAGATACGCAGTATTTT	CASSLEGDGGTDTQYF
TRBD1	-	TRBV7-2	TRBJ1-1	TGTGCCAGCAGCTTAGCAGGGGGCAAAAGCTCTGAAGCTTTCTTT	CASSLAGGKSSEAFF
TRBD1	-	TRBV6-1	TRBJ2-7	TGTGCCAGCAGTGGGCGGACAGGGAGCTCCTACGAGCAGTACTTC	CASSGRTGSSYEQYF